Below are 21 T cell receptor beta chains sequenced from a single sample in a study of T-cell reconstitution after alpha-beta-depleted transplantation in children. Construction of the TCRbeta library involved unique molecular identifiers. TCRdb ran MiXCR on the PCR reads and lists one entry per CDR3 protein. The sample includes about 130,000 distinct CDR3 sequences, roughly 9% of them seen just once. The specimen comprised PBMCs, mostly from graft donor cells, sampled 180 days after TCRalphabeta/CD19-depleted stem cell transplant. The receptors were gathered from a girl under three years old who had a stem cell transplant for combined immunodeficiency, so the T cells may come from the graft donor.

This clonotype was seen only a few times. V is TRBV29-1 and J is TRBJ2-3; D is unresolved. Germline assignment: CDR1 SQVTM and CDR2 ANQGSEA. Trimming took 5 bases from V and 1 from J, leaving 10 bases between them. This CDR3 comprises 13 residues. This CDR3 reads CSVPAGGTDTQYF. The CDR3 nucleotides are TGCAGCGTTCCTGCCGGTGGCACAGATACGCAGTATTTT.

In its sample, this clonotype was seen a few times. The V call is TRBV5-6, the J call TRBJ2-1; 10 bases match TRBD2. Germline loops: CDR1 SGHDT, CDR2 YYEEEE. This CDR3 is 15 amino acids long. V was pared by 2 bases and J by 3 bases, with 2 bases of the junction left unmatched. In DNA, the CDR3 is TGTGCCAGCAGCTTCTGGACTAGCGGCTACAATGAGCAGTTCTTC. Amino acids: CASSFWTSGYNEQFF.

This chain joins TRBV7-2 and TRBJ2-2, with D perhaps given as TRBD1 or TRBD2 (6 bases each). CDR1 is SGHTA, CDR2 FQGNSA, per germline. The V gene lost 3 bases and the J gene lost 0 bases, with 17 bases spanning the gap. The CDR3 runs 18 residues. The CDR3 reads CASSLRPRGPANTGELFF. The CDR3 DNA reads TGTGCCAGCAGCTTGCGGCCTCGGGGGCCCGCGAACACCGGGGAGCTGTTTTTT.

V and J are TRBV29-1 and TRBJ2-5; 8 bases line up with TRBD1. Germline values: CDR1 SQVTM, CDR2 ANQGSEA. The V segment lost 4 bases and the J segment 5 bases; nucleotides outside the gene matches: 6. The CDR3 has 13 residues. The CDR3 region is CSVVDREWETQYF. CDR3 in DNA: TGCAGCGTTGTGGACAGGGAATGGGAGACCCAGTACTTC.

This clonotype was detected only a few times. This chain links TRBV25-1 with TRBJ2-1; the match to TRBD2 covers 11 bases. CDR1 and CDR2 (germline): MGHDK, SYGVNS. The CDR3 loop spans 18 amino acids. The V and J ends lost 5 bases and 8 bases, in that order; junction bases with no gene match: 17. CDR3 amino acids: CASSLLAGGPIYRDEQFF. DNA of the CDR3: TGTGCCAGCAGTCTTTTAGCGGGAGGGCCCATTTACAGGGATGAGCAGTTCTTC.

This clonotype was counted at least ten times. The CDR3 reads CASRRKGYPDTQYF. CDR3 nucleotides: TGTGCCAGCAGACGAAAGGGGTACCCAGATACGCAGTATTTT. The rearrangement uses TRBV6-2 or TRBV6-3 and TRBJ2-3; the D gene is possibly TRBD1 (5 bases). Germline CDR1 reads MNHEY; CDR2 reads SVGEGT. The CDR3 is 14 amino acids. The germline V and J ends were trimmed by 6 bases and 4 bases, with 14 bases remaining between them.

The rearrangement joins TRBV4-3 to TRBJ2-1; TRBD2 is a possible D gene (5 bases). V gave up 4 bases and J gave up 4 bases, with 17 bases separating them. The CDR3 runs 16 residues. Germline V CDR1 and CDR2: LGHNA, YSLEER. CDR3 loop: CASSPTDSAVYNEQFF. The CDR3 DNA is TGCGCCAGCAGCCCCACGGACTCCGCAGTGTACAATGAGCAGTTCTTC.

This clonotype appeared many times. The V and J genes are TRBV6-5 and TRBJ2-5; 8 bases agree with TRBD2. Germline V CDR1 and CDR2: MNHEY, SVGAGI. With 2 bases clipped from V and 4 bases from J, the junction kept 3 bases outside the gene matches. The CDR3 consists of 14 residues. The CDR3 region has the DNA TGTGCCAGCAGTTACGGCGGGAGGAGAGAGACCCAGTACTTC. Protein: CASSYGGRRETQYF.

This clonotype was seen more than once but under ten times. This chain connects TRBV4-3 to TRBJ2-2; D perhaps matches TRBD2 (6 bases). V lost 0 bases to trimming and J lost 2 bases, with 10 bases between them. The V gene's germline CDR1 is LGHNA and CDR2 YSLEER. This CDR3 region has 16 residues. The CDR3 region has the DNA TGCGCCAGCAGCCAAGATCCGGGACTCAACACCGGGGAGCTGTTTTTT. Protein product: CASSQDPGLNTGELFF.

This chain links TRBV29-1 with TRBJ2-5; D is possibly TRBD1 or TRBD2 (5 bases each). CDR3 length: 14 residues. In germline, CDR1 is SQVTM, CDR2 ANQGSEA. Trimming left V 4 bases short and J 2 bases short, with 14 bases between. The DNA of the CDR3 is TGCAGCGTTGCGGGGCGTCTCGCTCAAGAGACCCAGTACTTC. Translating it yields CSVAGRLAQETQYF.

The CDR3 loop reads CSAEGTGVHEQYF. Here the CDR3 DNA reads TGCAGCGCTGAGGGGACAGGGGTCCACGAGCAGTACTTC. The chain joins TRBV29-1 to TRBJ2-7, with 10 nucleotides matching TRBD1. The length of the CDR3 is 13 residues. V shed 7 bases and J 5 bases; nucleotides not matched to a gene: 8. Germline CDR1 and CDR2: SQVTM and ANQGSEA.

The table lists this clonotype with a few counts. At one of its ends the junction is not consistent with the germline gene, which may arise from a read error. The chain combines TRBV7-7 with TRBJ2-5, with 10 bases matching TRBD2. There are 14 residues in the CDR3. Per germline, CDR1 SSHAT and CDR2 FNYEAQ (reference sequence). CDR3 sequence (DNA): TGTGCTAGCAGTTCTAGCGGGGGAGACGAGCCCCAGTACTTC. Translation: CASSSSGGDEPQYF.

This sequence joins TRBV5-6 and TRBJ2-1; D is perhaps TRBD1 (6 bases). Trimming took 2 bases from V and 7 from J, leaving 10 bases between them. The CDR3 is 13 amino acids. The germline V gene encodes CDR1 SGHDT and CDR2 YYEEEE. The CDR3 region is CASSFTGKNEQFF. The CDR3 region has the DNA TGTGCCAGCAGCTTTACAGGGAAAAATGAGCAGTTCTTC.

The rearrangement uses TRBV5-1 and TRBJ2-3, with TRBD1 matching 7 bases. V lost 2 bases and J lost 4; bases outside the gene matches: 7. The germline CDR1 and CDR2 sequences are SGHRS and YFSETQ. The CDR3 totals 15 residues. The CDR3 reads CASSLFDRDPDTQYF. DNA of the CDR3: TGCGCCAGCAGCTTATTTGACAGGGACCCAGATACGCAGTATTTT.

The CDR3 spells CASSLSRVKYSPLHF. The CDR3 DNA sequence: TGTGCCAGCAGTTTATCCAGGGTTAAGTATTCACCCCTCCACTTT. The chain joins TRBV27 to TRBJ1-6; D may be TRBD1 (5 bases). Germline CDR1 reads MNHEY; CDR2 reads SMNVEV (reference sequence). This CDR3 contains 15 residues. Between the trimmed V and J ends, which lost 0 bases and 8 bases, there was a span of 11 bases.

This rearrangement joins TRBV3-1 to TRBJ2-2; D may be TRBD2 (6 bases). Between the trimmed V and J ends, which lost 6 bases and 0 bases, there was a span of 14 bases. The CDR3 consists of 16 residues. The germline CDR1 and CDR2 sequences are LGHDT and YNNKEL (reference sequence). CDR3 region: CASSLQAGANTGELFF. For the CDR3, the DNA is TGTGCCAGCAGTCTTCAAGCGGGTGCGAACACCGGGGAGCTGTTTTTT.

This clonotype has just a few counts. CDR3: CASSPSTSGVTGELFF. The CDR3 DNA sequence: TGCGCCAGCAGCCCCTCTACTAGCGGGGTCACCGGGGAGCTGTTTTTT. The chain joins TRBV5-1 to TRBJ2-2; 10 positions agree with TRBD2. CDR1 is SGHRS, CDR2 YFSETQ, per germline. V shed 4 bases and J 4 bases; nucleotides not matched to a gene: 7. This CDR3 contains 16 residues. Full variable domain (outside the CDR3, taken from reference TRBV5-1 and TRBJ2-2): KAGVTQTPRYLIKTRGQQVTLSCSPISGHRSVSWYQQTPGQGLQFLFEYFSETQRNKGNFPGRFSGRQFSNSRSEMNVSTLELGDSALYLCASSPSTSGVTGELFFGEGSRLTVL.

This sequence joins TRBV18 and TRBJ1-5, with D possibly being TRBD1 (6 bases). Germline CDR1 is KGHSH and CDR2 is LQKENI. Trimming took 2 bases from V and 3 from J, leaving 23 bases between them. The CDR3 has 19 amino acids. In nucleotides, the CDR3 is TGTGCCAGCTCACCAGGTATAAGGTCAGGGGCCTATGTCAATCAGCCCCAGCATTTT. This translates into CASSPGIRSGAYVNQPQHF.

This clonotype has a count of ten or more. The V gene is TRBV29-1, the J gene TRBJ2-5; 7 nucleotides line up with TRBD2. Germline loops: CDR1 SQVTM, CDR2 ANQGSEA. The CDR3 spans 16 residues. Losses at the gene ends were 3 bases for V and 2 bases for J; bases not matched to a gene: 12. The CDR3 DNA follows: TGCAGCGTTGAGGGGGGGGGACTACTCCTGCAAGAGACCCAGTACTTC. This sequence encodes CSVEGGGLLLQETQYF. Together with reference TRBV29-1 and TRBJ2-5, the CDR3 gives the full variable domain: SAVISQKPSRDICQRGTSLTIQCQVDSQVTMMFWYRQQPGQSLTLIATANQGSEATYESGFVIDKFPISRPNLTFSTLTVSNMSPEDSSIYLCSVEGGGLLLQETQYFGPGTRLLVL.

This CDR3 reads CASSEVVGGGNQPQHF. CDR3 in DNA: TGTGCCAGCAGTGAAGTTGTGGGGGGAGGCAATCAGCCCCAGCATTTT. V is TRBV2 and J is TRBJ1-5, with a possible D match to TRBD1 (5 bases). Germline V lookup: CDR1 SNHLY, CDR2 FYNNEI. The CDR3 is 16 residues long. Trimming removed 1 base at V and 2 bases at J, with 12 bases between.

The chain is built from TRBV10-3 and TRBJ2-7, with D possibly TRBD1 on 6 matching bases. V was pared by 8 bases and J by 3 bases, with 11 bases between. Germline CDR1 is ENHRY and CDR2 is SYGVKD. The CDR3 covers 12 residues. The CDR3 DNA reads as TGTGCCATCGCCAGGGGAAGCTACGAGCAGTACTTC. Protein product: CAIARGSYEQYF.